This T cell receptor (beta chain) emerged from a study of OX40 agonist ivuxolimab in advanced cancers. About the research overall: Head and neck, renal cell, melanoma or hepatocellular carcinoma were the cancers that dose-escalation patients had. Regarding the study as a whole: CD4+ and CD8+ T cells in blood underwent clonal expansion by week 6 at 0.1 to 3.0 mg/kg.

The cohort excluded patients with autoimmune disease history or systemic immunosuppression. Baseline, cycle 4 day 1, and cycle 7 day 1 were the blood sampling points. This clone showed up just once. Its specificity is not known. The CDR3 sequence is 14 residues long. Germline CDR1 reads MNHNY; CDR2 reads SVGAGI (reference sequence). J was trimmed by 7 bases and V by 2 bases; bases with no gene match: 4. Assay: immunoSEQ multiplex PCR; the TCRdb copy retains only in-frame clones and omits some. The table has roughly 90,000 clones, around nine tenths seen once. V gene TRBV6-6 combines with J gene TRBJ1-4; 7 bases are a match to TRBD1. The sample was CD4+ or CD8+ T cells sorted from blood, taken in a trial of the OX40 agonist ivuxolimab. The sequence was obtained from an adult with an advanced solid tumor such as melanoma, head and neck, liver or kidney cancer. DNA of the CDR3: TGTGCCAGCAGTTACAGGGGGCTGAGTGAAAAACTGTTTTTT. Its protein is CASSYRGLSEKLFF.